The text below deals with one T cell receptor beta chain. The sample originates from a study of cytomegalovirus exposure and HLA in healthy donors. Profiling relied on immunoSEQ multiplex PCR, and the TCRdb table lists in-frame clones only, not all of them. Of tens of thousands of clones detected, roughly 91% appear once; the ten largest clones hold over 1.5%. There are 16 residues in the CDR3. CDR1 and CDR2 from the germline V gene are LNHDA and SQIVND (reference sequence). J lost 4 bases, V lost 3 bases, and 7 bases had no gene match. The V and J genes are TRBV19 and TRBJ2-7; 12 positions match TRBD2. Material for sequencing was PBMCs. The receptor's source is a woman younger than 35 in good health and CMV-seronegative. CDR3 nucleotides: TGTGCCAGTAGTATCCGACGGACTAGCGGGGTGTACGAGCAGTACTTC. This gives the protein CASSIRRTSGVYEQYF.